One sample yielded the 20 T cell receptor beta chains listed below, sequenced in a study of vaccination and CD4 T cells after COVID-19. TCRdb recomputed calls from the PCR reads with MiXCR, one row per CDR3 protein. Among 20,000 to 25,000 distinct CDR3 sequences listed, 51% were seen once. The material was CD4+ T cells from blood, obtained before SARS-CoV-2 vaccination. The source is a human donor who had recovered from COVID-19.

The V gene is TRBV2, the J gene TRBJ2-7; TRBD1 might be the D (6 bases). This CDR3 contains 15 residues. V shed 9 bases and J shed 3 bases, with 21 bases lying between them. Per germline, CDR1 SNHLY and CDR2 FYNNEI. The CDR3 nucleotides are TGTGCCAGTACACGAACGCTAGGACAGAACTACGAGCAGTACTTC. Encoded protein: CASTRTLGQNYEQYF.

This chain links TRBV27 with TRBJ1-2; 9 bases are shared with TRBD1. CDR3 length: 13 amino acids. J gave up 9 bases and V 6 bases, and 8 bases lay outside the gene matches. The germline V gene encodes CDR1 MNHEY and CDR2 SMNVEV (reference sequence). The CDR3 DNA reads TGTGCCAGCAGCCCCGGGACAGGGTTGAGCTACACCTTC. Protein product: CASSPGTGLSYTF.

The chain recombines TRBV20-1 with TRBJ1-1, with D possibly matching TRBD1 (5 bases). Germline V lookup: CDR1 DFQATT, CDR2 SNEGSKA (reference sequence). The CDR3 has 13 residues. Trimming pared 6 bases from V and 6 bases from J, leaving 17 bases between. The CDR3 DNA follows: TGCAGTGCAAGCCTTGGGACTACCTCTGAAGCTTTCTTT. It translates to CSASLGTTSEAFF.

V is TRBV28 and J is TRBJ1-1, with D perhaps TRBD1 (5 bases). This CDR3 contains 14 residues. V lost 6 bases, J lost 6 bases, and 17 bases lay in between. Germline V CDR1 and CDR2: MDHEN, SYDVKM. This CDR3 is CASSTHGGIAEAFF. The CDR3 nucleotides are TGTGCCAGCAGCACCCACGGGGGAATCGCTGAAGCTTTCTTT. Looking up the rest from reference TRBV28 and TRBJ1-1 gives the full variable domain: DVKVTQSSRYLVKRTGEKVFLECVQDMDHENMFWYRQDPGLGLRLIYFSYDVKMKEKGDIPEGYSVSREKKERFSLILESASTNQTSMYLCASSTHGGIAEAFFGQGTRLTVV.

V and J are TRBV2 and TRBJ2-1; D call uncertain. Trimming stripped 8 bases from V and 5 bases from J, with 13 bases between. CDR1 SNHLY and CDR2 FYNNEI come from the germline V gene. The CDR3 has 13 amino acids. DNA of the CDR3: TGTGCCAGCGCGAGGCGGCAAGACAATGAGCAGTTCTTC. It yields the protein CASARRQDNEQFF. Together with reference TRBV2 and TRBJ2-1, the CDR3 gives the full variable domain: EPEVTQTPSHQVTQMGQEVILRCVPISNHLYFYWYRQILGQKVEFLVSFYNNEISEKSEIFDDQFSVERPDGSNFTLKIRSTKLEDSAMYFCASARRQDNEQFFGPGTRLTVL.

This rearrangement joins TRBV7-3 to TRBJ2-2; D gene uncertain. This CDR3 has 13 residues. From germline, CDR1 is SGHTA and CDR2 FQGTGA. With 1 base removed from V and 4 bases from J, the gap between germline ends came to 4 bases. CDR3 DNA: TGTGCCAGCAGCTTAATTTCCACCGGGGAGCTGTTTTTT. Protein product: CASSLISTGELFF.

This clonotype has a single count. The chain has TRBV7-3 and TRBJ2-1; D is uncertain. The CDR3 length is 14 residues. Trimming left V 2 bases short and J 6 bases short, with 11 bases between. Germline values: CDR1 SGHTA, CDR2 FQGTGA. The DNA for the CDR3 is TGTGCCAGCAGCTTAGTTGACGGGCGCAATGAGCAGTTCTTC. It yields the protein CASSLVDGRNEQFF.

This clonotype was found a few times. This sequence joins TRBV5-8 and TRBJ2-3, with D hard to call. The ends were cut back, 4 bases at V and 8 bases at J, with 11 bases in the middle. Germline V lookup: CDR1 SGHTS, CDR2 YDEGEE. This CDR3 is built from 12 residues. The CDR3 DNA follows: TGTGCCAGCAGCCTTAGTTGGGGTACGCAGTATTTT. It codes for CASSLSWGTQYF.

The V gene is TRBV7-8, the J gene TRBJ1-6, with 7 nucleotides matching TRBD1. Germline lookup yields CDR1 SGHVS and CDR2 FQNEAQ. Trimming removed 2 bases from V and 4 bases from J; junction bases left unmatched: 14. The CDR3 has 19 residues. DNA of the CDR3: TGTGCCAGCAGCTTAATTATTAGGGACAGAAAGCCGTATAATTCACCCCTCCACTTT. Translation gives CASSLIIRDRKPYNSPLHF.

This clonotype was recorded a few times. The rearrangement links TRBV10-3 to TRBJ2-7, with 7 bases that match TRBD2. Germline trimming cut 8 bases from V and 2 bases from J; bases unmatched to any gene: 3. The CDR3 has 12 residues. CDR1 ENHRY and CDR2 SYGVKD come from the germline V gene. CDR3 sequence: CAIGGSPYEQYF. The CDR3 coding sequence is TGTGCCATCGGCGGGAGTCCCTACGAGCAGTACTTC.

The CDR3, as DNA: TGTGCCAGCATCCTACTAGCGGGAGATTTCTGGGCCAATGAGCAGTTCTTC. Residues: CASILLAGDFWANEQFF. V usage is TRBV6-1 and J usage is TRBJ2-1; 11 nucleotides align to TRBD2. Germline V CDR1 and CDR2: MNHNS, SASEGT. CDR3 length equals 17 residues. The trim removed 7 bases at V and 6 bases at J, leaving 14 bases unmatched.

The chain links TRBV20-1 to TRBJ2-1, with 9 bases that match TRBD2. Per the germline V gene, CDR1 is DFQATT and CDR2 is SNEGSKA (reference sequence). With V trimmed by 6 bases and J by 8 bases, 14 bases remained unmatched. CDR3 size: 15 residues. DNA for the CDR3: TGCAGTGCCCCGTCCGCGGGAGGGCCCCGGGATGAGCAGTTCTTC. Its translation: CSAPSAGGPRDEQFF.

The chain combines TRBV29-1 with TRBJ2-7; D possibly uses TRBD1 or TRBD2 (5 bases each). Germline assignment: CDR1 SQVTM and CDR2 ANQGSEA. The germline V and J ends were trimmed by 2 bases and 6 bases, with 14 bases remaining between them. The CDR3 consists of 13 residues. CDR3 bases: TGCAGCGTTGAAATGGGGGTGGGTTCCGAGCAGTACTTC. It specifies CSVEMGVGSEQYF.

The gene calls are TRBV24-1 and TRBJ2-3; 8 bases are shared with TRBD2. Germline V gene sequence: CDR1 KGHDR, CDR2 SFDVKD. The CDR3 is 17 amino acids. J was trimmed by 4 bases and V by 4 bases; bases with no gene match: 12. The CDR3 is CATSDASGGRSPDTQYF. As DNA, the CDR3 is TGTGCCACCAGTGACGCCTCCGGCGGGAGGTCACCAGATACGCAGTATTTT.

This clonotype appeared once. CDR3 residues: CASSPYDGTEAFF. CDR3 bases: TGTGCCAGCTCACCATACGATGGAACTGAAGCTTTCTTT. V is TRBV18 and J is TRBJ1-1; D is unclear. Trimming removed 2 bases from V and 5 bases from J, with 9 bases in between. Germline V gives CDR1 KGHSH, CDR2 LQKENI. CDR3 length equals 13 residues.

The chain combines TRBV7-2 with TRBJ2-3; D is undetermined. The CDR3 runs to 14 residues. Germline-derived CDR1 and CDR2 are SGHTA and FQGNSA. Trimming removed 1 base at V and 6 bases at J, with 11 bases between. The CDR3 nucleotides are TGTGCCAGCAGCTTAGAGGTGGCCCGGGATACGCAGTATTTT. It yields the protein CASSLEVARDTQYF.

J is TRBJ1-5 and V is TRBV2, with 7 bases lining up with TRBD1. The assigned J gene may be wrong: the sequence end matches TRBJ2-3 better. This CDR3 region has 14 residues. Germline values: CDR1 SNHLY, CDR2 FYNNEI. The CDR3 sequence is CASRQDRDNQPQYF. As DNA, the CDR3 is TGTGCCAGCAGACAAGACAGGGACAATCAGCCCCAGTATTTT.

This sequence joins TRBV28 and TRBJ1-1, with no clear D. Germline assignment: CDR1 MDHEN and CDR2 SYDVKM. The CDR3 is 13 amino acids. V lost 8 bases to trimming and J lost 11 bases, with 21 bases between them. DNA of the CDR3: TGTGCCAGCTCTCGTTACGCCATAATTTTCGCTTTCTTT. It codes for CASSRYAIIFAFF. The full variable domain, completed using reference TRBV28 and TRBJ1-1, is DVKVTQSSRYLVKRTGEKVFLECVQDMDHENMFWYRQDPGLGLRLIYFSYDVKMKEKGDIPEGYSVSREKKERFSLILESASTNQTSMYLCASSRYAIIFAFFGQGTRLTVV.

The gene calls are TRBV11-2 and TRBJ2-7; tentatively, D is TRBD1 (5 bases). Between the trimmed V and J ends, which lost 2 bases and 4 bases, there was a span of 15 bases. This CDR3 contains 15 residues. Germline V CDR1 and CDR2: SGHAT, FQNNGV. CDR3 nucleotides: TGTGCCAGCAGCTTAAGACACGCTGGGGCGTACGAGCAGTACTTC. It yields the protein CASSLRHAGAYEQYF.

The chain has TRBV6-1 and TRBJ2-2; 7 bases agree with TRBD1. Trimming removed 8 bases from V and 1 base from J; junction bases left unmatched: 4. Germline V gives CDR1 MNHNS, CDR2 SASEGT. This CDR3 has 14 amino acids. For the CDR3, the DNA is TGTGCCAGCGTAGGGGGCGGGAACACCGGGGAGCTGTTTTTT. Translation: CASVGGGNTGELFF.